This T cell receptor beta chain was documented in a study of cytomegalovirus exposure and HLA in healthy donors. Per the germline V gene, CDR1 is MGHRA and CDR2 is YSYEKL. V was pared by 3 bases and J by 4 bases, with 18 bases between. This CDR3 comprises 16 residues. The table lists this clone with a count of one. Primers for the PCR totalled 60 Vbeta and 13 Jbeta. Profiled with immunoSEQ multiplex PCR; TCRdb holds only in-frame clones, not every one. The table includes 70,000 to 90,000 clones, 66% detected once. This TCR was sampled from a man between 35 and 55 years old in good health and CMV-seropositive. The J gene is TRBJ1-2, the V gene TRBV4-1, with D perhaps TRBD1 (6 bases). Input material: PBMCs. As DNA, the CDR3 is TGCGCCAGCAGCCACGGTGTTCGGGGGGCCGGCTATGGCTACACCTTC. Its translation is CASSHGVRGAGYGYTF.